A selection of T cell receptor beta chains follows, all from one sample in a study of CD8 T cells in ankylosing spondylitis. A single record per CDR3 protein comes from TCRdb applying MiXCR to the 5' RACE reads. The sample consists of some 250,000 distinct CDR3 sequences, about 10% of them appearing once. Sequencing was carried out using blood, either unsorted or a sorted T cell fraction (not recorded which). These TCRs come from a male donor with ankylosing spondylitis or in good health (not recorded which). The CDR3 runs from the conserved cysteine through the conserved F or W. The D gene is left open where the match is weak. Only part of the rows carry a size: once, few, many, or a class if the clone is expanded.

V	J	D	size	DNA	CDR3
TRBV5-1	TRBJ2-3	.	many	TGCGCCAGCAGCTCGACCGGGACCTCAAAGTCCACAGATACGCAGTATTTT	CASSSTGTSKSTDTQYF
TRBV20-1	TRBJ2-1	TRBD2	many	TGCAGTGCTAGAGATCAGCGGGGGTGGAATGAGCAGTTCTTC	CSARDQRGWNEQFF
TRBV12-3/TRBV12-4	TRBJ2-5	TRBD1	many	TGTGCCAGCAGTTTCGGCAGGGGGCAACAAGAGACCCAGTACTTC	CASSFGRGQQETQYF
TRBV9	TRBJ2-5	TRBD2	many	TGTGCCAGCAGCGTAGGGCCGGAGGGACTACACCCGTACCAAGAGACCCGGTACTTC	CASSVGPEGLHPYQETRYF
TRBV5-1	TRBJ2-6	TRBD1	many	TGCGCCAGCAGCGGTGACAGGGGGCTTGGTGGGGCCAACGTCCTGACTTTC	CASSGDRGLGGANVLTF
TRBV6-1	TRBJ2-7	.	many	TGTGCCAGCAGCCCTGAGGGGACGCCTACCTACGAGCAGTACTTC	CASSPEGTPTYEQYF
TRBV12-3/TRBV12-4	TRBJ1-5	.	many	TGTGCCAGCAGTTTGGGTCGGGCCCAGCATTTT	CASSLGRAQHF
TRBV15	TRBJ2-4	TRBD1	few	TGTGCCACCAGCCCCCTTGGACAGGGGAAAAACATTCAGTACTTC	CATSPLGQGKNIQYF
TRBV4-1	TRBJ2-1	.	many	TGCGCCAGCAGCCAAGATGAGCATGAGCAGTTCTTC	CASSQDEHEQFF
TRBV7-6	TRBJ2-5	TRBD2	many	TGTGCCAGCAGCGGACTAGCGATCAGAGAGACCCAGTACTTC	CASSGLAIRETQYF
TRBV25-1	TRBJ2-1	.	many	TGTGCCAGCAGTGTCGGGATCTCGTCCAATGAGCAGTTCTTC	CASSVGISSNEQFF
TRBV4-1	TRBJ2-3	.	many	TGCGCCAGCAGCCGGCGGCATCCGAGACAGGCAGATACGCAGTATTTT	CASSRRHPRQADTQYF
TRBV6-1	TRBJ2-7	.	many	TGTGCCAACCCCCCGGTCTGGAGCTCCTACGAGCAGTACTTC	CANPPVWSSYEQYF
TRBV7-2	TRBJ2-3	TRBD2	.	TGTGCCAGCAGCTCCAGACTAGCGGGAAAAGGAGATACGCAGTATTTT	CASSSRLAGKGDTQYF
TRBV5-1	TRBJ2-3	.	many	TGCGCCAGCAGCTTGGTCCCTAGTAGTGCAGATACGCAGTATTTT	CASSLVPSSADTQYF
TRBV28	TRBJ2-5	TRBD1	many	TGTGCCAGCAGCCTGGGACAGCCTCAAGAGACCCAGTACTTC	CASSLGQPQETQYF
TRBV5-1	TRBJ1-2	.	.	TGCGCCAGCAGCCGGAAGGGAGAATATGGCTACACCTTC	CASSRKGEYGYTF
TRBV6-1	TRBJ2-5	TRBD2	.	TGTGCCAGCAGAGCCGGGACTAGAAGGGAGACCCAGTACTTC	CASRAGTRRETQYF
TRBV6-1	TRBJ2-1	TRBD2	many	TGTGCCAGCCATCAGGGGGTAGCGGGGGACAATGAGCAGTTCTTC	CASHQGVAGDNEQFF
TRBV9	TRBJ2-1	.	many	TGTGCCAGCAGCCCCTTCGGGGGGCAGGGCCACAATGAGCAGTTCTTC	CASSPFGGQGHNEQFF
TRBV7-9	TRBJ2-3	.	.	TGTGCCAGCAGCTCTGGGGGGGCTAGCGCCCTCTCTTTT	CASSSGGASALSF
TRBV4-1	TRBJ2-2	.	many	TGCGCCAGCAGCCACGGGACCACCGGGGAGCTGTTTTTT	CASSHGTTGELFF